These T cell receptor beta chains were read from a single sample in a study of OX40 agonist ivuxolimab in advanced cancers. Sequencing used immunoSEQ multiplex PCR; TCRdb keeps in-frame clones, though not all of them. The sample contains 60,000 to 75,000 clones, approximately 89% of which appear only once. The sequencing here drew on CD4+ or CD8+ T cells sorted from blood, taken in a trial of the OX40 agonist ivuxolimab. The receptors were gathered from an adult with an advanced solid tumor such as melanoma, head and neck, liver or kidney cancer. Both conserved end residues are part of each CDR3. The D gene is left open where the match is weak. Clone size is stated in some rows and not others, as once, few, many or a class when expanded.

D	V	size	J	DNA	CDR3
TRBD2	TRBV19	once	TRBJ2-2	TGTGCCAGTAGTCAATTAGCGGGGGCGGATACCGGGGAGCTGTTTTTT	CASSQLAGADTGELFF
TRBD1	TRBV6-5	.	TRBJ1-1	TGTGCCAGCCGCGCAGCACAGGGGGCGAACACTGAAGCTTTCTTT	CASRAAQGANTEAFF
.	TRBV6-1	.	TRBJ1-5	TGTGCCAGCAGTGACGGGCAGACATCCAATCAGCCCCAGCATTTT	CASSDGQTSNQPQHF
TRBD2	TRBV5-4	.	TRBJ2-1	TGTGCCAGCAGCCCTCCGGGACTAGCGGGCTACAATGAGCAGTTCTTC	CASSPPGLAGYNEQFF
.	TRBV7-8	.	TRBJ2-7	TGTGCCAGCAGCTTAATGACAGAGAGGGGGGCCTACGAGCAGTACTTC	CASSLMTERGAYEQYF
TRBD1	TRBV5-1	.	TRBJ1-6	TGCGCCAGCAGCTTGGCCTCCTCAGGGGGCAATTCACCCCTCCACTTT	CASSLASSGGNSPLHF
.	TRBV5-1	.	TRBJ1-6	TGCGCCAGCAGCATGGCGAGGTCTTATTCACCCCTCCACTTT	CASSMARSYSPLHF
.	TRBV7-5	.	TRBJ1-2	TGTGCCAGAAGCATACTAGGGACAGGCGGCGGCTACACCTTC	CARSILGTGGGYTF
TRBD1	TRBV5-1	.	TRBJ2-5	TGCGCCAGCAGCGCAGGGGGACCAAAAGAGACCCAGTACTTC	CASSAGGPKETQYF
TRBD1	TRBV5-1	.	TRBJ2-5	TGCGCCAGCAGCTTGGGGACAGGAAGGTGGGAGACCCAGTACTTC	CASSLGTGRWETQYF
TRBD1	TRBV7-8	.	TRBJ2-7	TGTGCCAGCAGCCCAAGAGACAGGGGAGCGGTCGAGCAGTACTTC	CASSPRDRGAVEQYF
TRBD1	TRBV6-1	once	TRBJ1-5	TGTGCCAGCAGTGGAGGACAGGCCAACAATCAGCCCCAGCATTTT	CASSGGQANNQPQHF
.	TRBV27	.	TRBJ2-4	TGTGCCAGCAGTCACGGAGGAGACATTCAGTACTTC	CASSHGGDIQYF
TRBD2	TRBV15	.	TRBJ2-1	TGTGCCACCAGCACAGAGAGGAGCGGGAGGGCCTTCAATGAGCAGTTCTTC	CATSTERSGRAFNEQFF
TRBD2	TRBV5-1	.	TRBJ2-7	TGCGCCAGCAGCTTGGCAACAGGGACTAGAACCGAGCAGTACTTC	CASSLATGTRTEQYF
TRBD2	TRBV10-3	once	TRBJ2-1	TGTGCCATCAGTGACCCCGGGACTGGGGGAGGGAATGAGCAGTTCTTC	CAISDPGTGGGNEQFF